A single sample gave rise to the 24 T cell receptor beta chains below, sequenced in a study of cytomegalovirus exposure and HLA in healthy donors. Researchers ran the PCR with 60 Vbeta and 13 Jbeta primers. Profiling relied on immunoSEQ multiplex PCR, and the TCRdb table lists in-frame clones only, not all of them. The sample has 120,000 to 150,000 clones; more than 60% are singletons. Input material: PBMCs. All receptors derive from a woman aged 55-69 years in good health and CMV-seronegative.

This rearrangement joins TRBV6-1 to TRBJ1-2, with 8 bases that match TRBD1. Germline V CDR1 and CDR2: MNHNS, SASEGT. Losses at the gene ends were 5 bases for V and 6 bases for J; bases not matched to a gene: 8. The CDR3 runs 14 residues. The CDR3 nucleotides read TGTGCCAGCAGTAGACGGACAGGGCAGAATGGCTACACCTTC. The encoded protein is CASSRRTGQNGYTF.

The genes are TRBV28 and TRBJ2-1, with D maybe TRBD2 (6 bases). This CDR3 comprises 15 residues. Trimming removed 5 bases from V and 8 bases from J, with 19 bases in between. Per germline, CDR1 MDHEN and CDR2 SYDVKM. For the CDR3, the DNA is TGTGCCAGCAGTGAACCGGGACGGAGGGGCGATGAGCAGTTCTTC. It encodes CASSEPGRRGDEQFF.

The chain is built from TRBV6-5 and TRBJ2-7; 8 bases fit TRBD2. This CDR3 contains 15 residues. V trimming: 0 bases; J trimming: 2 bases; junction bases outside the gene matches: 3. Germline assignment: CDR1 MNHEY and CDR2 SVGAGI. The CDR3: CASSYSRGAAYEQYF. CDR3 nucleotides: TGTGCCAGCAGTTACTCGCGGGGGGCGGCCTACGAGCAGTACTTC.

The chain combines TRBV7-2 with TRBJ1-2, with a possible D match to TRBD1 (5 bases). The CDR3 length is 14 residues. Trimming pared 5 bases from V and 8 bases from J, leaving 18 bases between. Germline V gives CDR1 SGHTA, CDR2 FQGNSA. This chain's CDR3 is CTSSQATWGLGYTF. CDR3 nucleotides: TGTACCAGCAGCCAAGCGACGTGGGGACTAGGCTACACCTTC.

The DNA of the CDR3 is TGTGCCAGCAGCTTCGGGACAGGGTCGATGGAGACCCAGTACTTC. Its protein is CASSFGTGSMETQYF. This chain links TRBV11-2 with TRBJ2-5; 9 bases are shared with TRBD1. The germline V gene has CDR1 SGHAT and CDR2 FQNNGV. The CDR3 runs 15 residues. The J segment lost 5 bases and the V segment lost 3 bases, leaving 7 bases of the junction unmatched.

As to this clone: Other DNA sequences of this sample code for an identical CDR3. V and J are TRBV7-9 and TRBJ2-2, with TRBD1 matching 9 bases. Germline V gives CDR1 SEHNR, CDR2 FQNEAQ (reference sequence). The CDR3 extends over 15 amino acids. With 5 bases clipped from V and 2 bases from J, the junction kept 3 bases outside the gene matches. CDR3 sequence (DNA): TGTGCCAGCAGCCGGGGACAGGGAAACACCGGGGAGCTGTTTTTT. This sequence encodes CASSRGQGNTGELFF.

The chain uses TRBV7-2 and TRBJ1-5; D is unclear. CDR1 is SGHTA, CDR2 FQGNSA, per germline. V lost 1 base and J lost 2, with 9 bases in between. This CDR3 region has 15 residues. DNA for the CDR3: TGTGCCAGCAGCTTAGACAGACAAGGCAATCAGCCCCAGCATTTT. Translating gives CASSLDRQGNQPQHF.

The chain couples TRBV27 to TRBJ1-6; no definite D call. This CDR3 comprises 13 residues. The germline V gene has CDR1 MNHEY and CDR2 SMNVEV (reference sequence). V was trimmed by 5 bases and J by 7 bases, leaving 9 bases between them. CDR3 residues: CASSPRQNSPLHF. CDR3 in DNA: TGTGCCAGCAGTCCCCGCCAGAATTCACCCCTCCACTTT.

The genes are TRBV5-1 and TRBJ2-7, with D tentatively TRBD1 (6 bases). CDR1 SGHRS and CDR2 YFSETQ come from the germline V gene. V lost 4 bases and J lost 0, with 14 bases in between. The length of the CDR3 is 15 residues. CDR3 nucleotide sequence: TGCGCCAGCAGCCTCCAGGGGCCCAGCTCCTACGAGCAGTACTTC. This gives the protein CASSLQGPSSYEQYF.

This chain links TRBV5-5 with TRBJ2-7; TRBD2 matches at 10 bases. This CDR3 spans 15 amino acids. V trimming: 4 bases; J trimming: 4 bases; junction bases outside the gene matches: 8. Germline values: CDR1 SGHKS, CDR2 YYEKEE (reference sequence). The DNA of the CDR3 is TGTGCCAGCAGCCTAATAGCGGGGGGCCCGTACGAGCAGTACTTC. It specifies CASSLIAGGPYEQYF.

The CDR3 here is CASSQEIRGQQYF. CDR3 DNA: TGCGCCAGCAGCCAAGAGATTAGAGGTCAGCAGTACTTC. The V call is TRBV4-3, the J call TRBJ2-5; D uncertain. CDR1 LGHNA and CDR2 YSLEER come from the germline V gene. CDR3 size: 13 residues. V was trimmed by 0 bases and J by 11 bases, leaving 13 bases between them.

This sequence joins TRBV9 and TRBJ2-2; 10 positions match TRBD2. The germline gives CDR1 SGDLS, CDR2 YYNGEE. The CDR3 loop spans 17 amino acids. With 0 bases clipped from V and 3 bases from J, the junction kept 5 bases outside the gene matches. As DNA, the CDR3 is TGTGCCAGCAGCGTAGCATTAGCGGGAGGTCACACCGGGGAGCTGTTTTTT. It yields the protein CASSVALAGGHTGELFF.

The V and J genes are TRBV6-4 and TRBJ2-2, with TRBD1 matching 8 bases. Germline trimming cut 3 bases from V and 8 bases from J; bases unmatched to any gene: 2. The germline gives CDR1 MRHNA, CDR2 SNTAGT. The CDR3 extends over 13 amino acids. CDR3 in amino acids: CASSEGTGGELFF. Written as DNA, the CDR3 is TGTGCCAGCAGTGAGGGGACAGGAGGGGAGCTGTTTTTT.

The rearrangement uses TRBV6-4 and TRBJ2-6; maybe TRBD1 (6 bases). CDR1 is MRHNA, CDR2 SNTAGT, per germline. The CDR3 has 16 residues. V gave up 5 bases and J gave up 6 bases, with 17 bases separating them. The DNA for the CDR3 is TGTGCCAGCAGTCCCCAGGGGAACGTTGCGGCCAACGTCCTGACTTTC. It codes for CASSPQGNVAANVLTF.

This clone was counted only a few times. V is TRBV5-8 and J is TRBJ2-3; 8 bases line up with TRBD1. The CDR3 is made up of 17 amino acids. With 3 bases clipped from V and 2 bases from J, the junction kept 11 bases outside the gene matches. CDR1 and CDR2 from the germline V gene are SGHTS and YDEGEE. The CDR3 loop is CASSYSPGTGVTDTQYF. CDR3 nucleotides: TGTGCCAGCAGCTACAGTCCCGGGACAGGTGTCACAGATACGCAGTATTTT.

This clone turned up a few times. This rearrangement joins TRBV5-4 to TRBJ1-1; 8 bases are a match to TRBD1. The CDR3 is made up of 15 amino acids. Germline CDR1 is SGHNT and CDR2 is YYREEE (reference sequence). With 0 bases clipped from V and 4 bases from J, the junction kept 5 bases outside the gene matches. CDR3 residues: CASSLGTGLGTEAFF. CDR3 DNA: TGTGCCAGCAGCTTGGGGACAGGGTTGGGCACTGAAGCTTTCTTT.

This rearrangement joins TRBV5-1 to TRBJ2-1; 13 bases are a match to TRBD2. Per the germline V gene, CDR1 is SGHRS and CDR2 is YFSETQ. The ends lost 0 bases at V and 9 bases at J; junction bases unmatched: 15. The CDR3 length is 19 residues. The CDR3 protein is CASSLDSSTGLAGRSEQFF. In nucleotides, the CDR3 is TGCGCCAGCAGCTTGGATAGTTCCACGGGACTAGCGGGGCGGAGTGAGCAGTTCTTC.

The V call is TRBV7-6, the J call TRBJ1-3, with D hard to call. The germline V gene encodes CDR1 SGHVS and CDR2 FNYEAQ. Trimming left V 4 bases short and J 0 bases short, with 13 bases between. CDR3 length: 16 amino acids. The CDR3 DNA reads as TGTGCCAGCAGCTGGGAGACTATCAGCTCTGGAAACACCATATATTTT. Its protein is CASSWETISSGNTIYF.

This sequence joins TRBV5-1 and TRBJ2-5, with 12 positions matching TRBD2. The DNA end is a closer match to TRBJ2-7, so the J assignment may be wrong. The germline CDR1 and CDR2 sequences are SGHRS and YFSETQ. The CDR3 loop spans 17 amino acids. CDR3 sequence (DNA): TGCGCCAGCAGGAGAGGACTAGCGGGAATCTCGTCCTACGAGCAGTACTTC. Translating gives CASRRGLAGISSYEQYF.

This CDR3 reads CATSRLSGTGEREQYF. CDR3 sequence (DNA): TGTGCCACCAGCAGGCTCTCCGGGACAGGGGAGAGGGAGCAGTACTTC. The V call is TRBV15, the J call TRBJ2-7, with 10 bases aligning to TRBD1. Germline V gene sequence: CDR1 LNHNV, CDR2 YYDKDF (reference sequence). This CDR3 is built from 16 residues. V trimming: 3 bases; J trimming: 7 bases; junction bases outside the gene matches: 12.

CDR3 amino acids: CSVGGGTGTVVYGYTF. The CDR3 DNA follows: TGCAGCGTTGGGGGGGGGACAGGGACTGTGGTGTATGGCTACACCTTC. The J gene is TRBJ1-2, the V gene TRBV29-1; 9 nucleotides align to TRBD1. This CDR3 region has 16 residues. Germline V gives CDR1 SQVTM, CDR2 ANQGSEA. The V segment lost 4 bases and the J segment 5 bases; nucleotides outside the gene matches: 14. The full variable domain, completed using reference TRBV29-1 and TRBJ1-2, is SAVISQKPSRDICQRGTSLTIQCQVDSQVTMMFWYRQQPGQSLTLIATANQGSEATYESGFVIDKFPISRPNLTFSTLTVSNMSPEDSSIYLCSVGGGTGTVVYGYTFGSGTRLTVV.

This chain joins TRBV6-5 and TRBJ1-2; D possibly corresponds to TRBD1 (5 bases). With 2 bases removed from V and 4 bases from J, the gap between germline ends came to 14 bases. Germline CDR1 and CDR2: MNHEY and SVGAGI. This CDR3 has 15 residues. The CDR3 region has the DNA TGTGCCAGCAGTTACGTTCCGCAGGGAGGCTATGGCTACACCTTC. Its protein is CASSYVPQGGYGYTF.

The chain joins TRBV19 to TRBJ2-5; 12 bases agree with TRBD2. CDR3 size: 14 residues. Germline V gene lookup returns CDR1 LNHDA and CDR2 SQIVND (reference sequence). V was clipped by 9 bases and J by 5 bases; unmatched bases: 7. The CDR3 DNA sequence: TGTGCCAGCAGGACTAGCGGGGTGGGGGAGACCCAGTACTTC. Protein product: CASRTSGVGETQYF. The variable domain in full, with the rest retrieved from reference TRBV19 and TRBJ2-5, is DGGITQSPKYLFRKEGQNVTLSCEQNLNHDAMYWYRQDPGQGLRLIYYSQIVNDFQKGDIAEGYSVSREKKESFPLTVTSAQKNPTAFYLCASRTSGVGETQYFGPGTRLLVL.

The gene calls are TRBV11-2 and TRBJ2-5; possibly TRBD1 for D (6 bases). From germline, CDR1 is SGHAT and CDR2 FQNNGV. V was clipped by 0 bases and J by 5 bases, with 13 bases between them. The CDR3 consists of 15 residues. CDR3 bases: TGTGCCAGCAGCTTAGACCCTACAGGGACGGAGACCCAGTACTTC. This encodes CASSLDPTGTETQYF.